The 25 T cell receptor beta chains below all came from one sample that was sequenced in a study of siplizumab effects on memory and regulatory T cells. The protocol was immunoSEQ multiplex PCR, while the TCRdb copy is restricted to in-frame clones and leaves out a portion. Among about 91,000 clones listed, over 85% were seen once. Sequences were obtained from CD8+ T cells sorted from blood. These TCRs come from a human donor in good health.

V and J are TRBV5-1 and TRBJ2-7, with D perhaps TRBD2 (5 bases). CDR3 length: 15 residues. Per the germline V gene, CDR1 is SGHRS and CDR2 is YFSETQ. V shed 4 bases and J shed 0 bases, with 14 bases lying between them. The CDR3 coding sequence is TGCGCCAGCAGCCACGCCGTGGCGGGCTCCTACGAGCAGTACTTC. This sequence encodes CASSHAVAGSYEQYF. Filled out from reference TRBV5-1 and TRBJ2-7, the complete variable domain reads KAGVTQTPRYLIKTRGQQVTLSCSPISGHRSVSWYQQTPGQGLQFLFEYFSETQRNKGNFPGRFSGRQFSNSRSEMNVSTLELGDSALYLCASSHAVAGSYEQYFGPGTRLTVT.

The J gene is TRBJ2-1, the V gene TRBV27, with TRBD2 as a possible D gene (6 bases). This CDR3 comprises 16 residues. Germline values: CDR1 MNHEY, CDR2 SMNVEV (reference sequence). V shed 3 bases and J shed 0 bases, with 12 bases lying between them. The CDR3 loop reads CASSFWDSSSYNEQFF. CDR3 nucleotides: TGTGCCAGCAGTTTTTGGGACTCGAGCTCCTACAATGAGCAGTTCTTC.

A single count supports this clone. The rearrangement uses TRBV4-1 and TRBJ1-2; TRBD1 agrees at 12 bases. The V segment lost 0 bases and the J segment 2 bases; nucleotides outside the gene matches: 4. From germline, CDR1 is MGHRA and CDR2 YSYEKL. This CDR3 is 17 amino acids long. In nucleotides, the CDR3 is TGCGCCAGCAGCCAAGAAGAGGGACAGGGGGCGAACTATGGCTACACCTTC. Translation: CASSQEEGQGANYGYTF.

This clone has just one count. This chain connects TRBV11-1 to TRBJ2-2; D is possibly TRBD2 (6 bases). Germline V lookup: CDR1 SGHAT, CDR2 FQDESV (reference sequence). With 5 bases removed from V and 1 base from J, the gap between germline ends came to 17 bases. The CDR3 loop spans 17 amino acids. The CDR3: CASSPSTGTGNTGELFF. The CDR3 nucleotides read TGTGCCAGCAGCCCTTCAACCGGGACTGGGAACACCGGGGAGCTGTTTTTT.

The chain is built from TRBV4-3 and TRBJ2-7; 9 nucleotides match TRBD2. The CDR3 totals 15 residues. V shed 1 base, J shed 6 bases, and the junction held 7 bases outside the gene matches. Germline V lookup: CDR1 LGHNA, CDR2 YSLEER. CDR3 in amino acids: CASSQGSGSGGEQYF. The CDR3 nucleotides are TGCGCCAGCAGCCAAGGTTCGGGTAGCGGGGGCGAGCAGTACTTC.

The gene calls are TRBV7-8 and TRBJ1-3; D call uncertain. The CDR3 has 16 amino acids. Deletions cut 5 bases from V and 1 base from J, with 15 bases between. Germline V gene lookup returns CDR1 SGHVS and CDR2 FQNEAQ. The DNA for the CDR3 is TGTGCCAGCAGCACCAAACGGGGAGAATCTGGAAACACCATATATTTT. The encoded protein is CASSTKRGESGNTIYF.

For the CDR3, the DNA is TGTGCCAGCAGCTGGGGGGGGTCCTTAACCTACGAGCAGTACTTC. This sequence encodes CASSWGGSLTYEQYF. The chain carries TRBV11-2 and TRBJ2-7, with 7 positions matching TRBD2. The germline V gene encodes CDR1 SGHAT and CDR2 FQNNGV. This CDR3 is built from 15 residues. The trim removed 4 bases at V and 2 bases at J, leaving 8 bases unmatched.

This sequence joins TRBV4-1 and TRBJ1-2; no clear D gene. The CDR3 length is 11 residues. Deletions cut 1 base from V and 6 bases from J, with 3 bases between. CDR1 MGHRA and CDR2 YSYEKL come from the germline V gene. Here the CDR3 reads CASSQGHGYTF. In DNA form, the CDR3 reads TGCGCCAGCAGCCAAGGGCATGGCTACACCTTC.

The rearrangement joins TRBV6-6 to TRBJ2-4; possibly TRBD1 or TRBD2 for D (5 bases each). V shed 5 bases and J shed 8 bases, with 10 bases lying between them. This CDR3 comprises 12 residues. Germline V CDR1 and CDR2: MNHNY, SVGAGI (reference sequence). Here the CDR3 DNA reads TGTGCCAGCAGTGGGGGAAGGGACATTCAGTACTTC. Amino acids: CASSGGRDIQYF.

The V gene is TRBV6-1, the J gene TRBJ1-1; D possibly corresponds to TRBD1 (6 bases). The germline V and J ends were trimmed by 8 bases and 4 bases, with 20 bases remaining between them. There are 15 residues in the CDR3. Germline V lookup: CDR1 MNHNS, CDR2 SASEGT. The CDR3 reads CASQRGVGTATEAFF. DNA for the CDR3: TGTGCCAGCCAAAGGGGGGTCGGGACCGCCACTGAAGCTTTCTTT.

The table lists this clone with a count of one. The rearrangement joins TRBV2 to TRBJ2-7; D uncertain. The ends were cut back, 6 bases at V and 2 bases at J, with 11 bases in the middle. The germline CDR1 and CDR2 sequences are SNHLY and FYNNEI. CDR3 length equals 13 residues. The CDR3 nucleotides read TGTGCCAGCAGACCCTCCCGGGCCTACGAGCAGTACTTC. Translated, it gives CASRPSRAYEQYF.

This sequence joins TRBV7-9 and TRBJ2-1; D unclear. V dropped 5 bases and J dropped 0 bases, with 11 bases sitting between them. Germline assignment: CDR1 SEHNR and CDR2 FQNEAQ (reference sequence). The CDR3 spans 15 residues. The CDR3 DNA follows: TGTGCCAGCAGCCCCCTGCCTAGCTCCTACAATGAGCAGTTCTTC. Encoded protein: CASSPLPSSYNEQFF.

This sequence joins TRBV5-1 and TRBJ2-1, with D unresolved. With 0 bases removed from V and 5 bases from J, the gap between germline ends came to 3 bases. Germline loops: CDR1 SGHRS, CDR2 YFSETQ. The CDR3 has 12 amino acids. CDR3 DNA: TGCGCCAGCAGCTTGGCTAACAATGAGCAGTTCTTC. Encoded protein: CASSLANNEQFF.

The CDR3 reads CASSGGSYEQYF. CDR3 in DNA: TGTGCCAGCAGTGGCGGCTCCTACGAGCAGTACTTC. The genes are TRBV2 and TRBJ2-7; D is undetermined. The V gene's germline CDR1 is SNHLY and CDR2 FYNNEI. Deletions cut 4 bases from V and 0 bases from J, with 4 bases between. The CDR3 is made up of 12 amino acids.

CDR3 in amino acids: CASSLDRTSGSYNEQFF. In DNA, the CDR3 is TGTGCCAGCAGCTTAGATCGGACTAGCGGATCCTACAATGAGCAGTTCTTC. The chain uses TRBV11-2 and TRBJ2-1; 10 nucleotides match TRBD2. Germline V gene sequence: CDR1 SGHAT, CDR2 FQNNGV. The CDR3 loop spans 17 amino acids. J was trimmed by 1 base and V by 0 bases; bases with no gene match: 3.

The rearrangement joins TRBV30 to TRBJ1-1; D perhaps matches TRBD1 (5 bases). Per the germline V gene, CDR1 is GTSNPN and CDR2 is SVGIG (reference sequence). V was cut by 2 bases and J by 7 bases, with 17 bases left in between. The CDR3 has 14 amino acids. The CDR3 nucleotides read TGTGCCTGGAGTCCTCTTCAGGGTATTGTTGAAGCTTTCTTT. This codes for CAWSPLQGIVEAFF.

DNA for the CDR3: TGCGCCAGCAGCCAAGAGGGGGTGTTAGGACAGGGTATGTACGAGCAGTACTTC. Its translation is CASSQEGVLGQGMYEQYF. The chain uses TRBV4-1 and TRBJ2-7, with TRBD1 identical over 8 bases. Germline CDR1 reads MGHRA; CDR2 reads YSYEKL. Trimming cost V 0 bases and J 4 bases; bases outside gene matches: 14. This CDR3 spans 18 amino acids.

The rearrangement links TRBV7-9 to TRBJ1-2; 7 bases map to TRBD1. After removal of 5 bases from V and 4 bases from J, the junction contained 7 bases not matched to a gene. CDR3 length equals 14 residues. Germline values: CDR1 SEHNR, CDR2 FQNEAQ (reference sequence). As DNA, the CDR3 is TGTGCCAGCAGCCGTGGGACAGCGTCCTATGGCTACACCTTC. Protein: CASSRGTASYGYTF.

This chain connects TRBV5-6 to TRBJ1-1, with D tentatively TRBD1 (5 bases). The CDR3 is made up of 13 amino acids. V dropped 4 bases and J dropped 5 bases, with 12 bases sitting between them. The V gene's germline CDR1 is SGHDT and CDR2 YYEEEE. Here the CDR3 reads CASSPGGGTEAFF. In DNA, the CDR3 is TGTGCCAGCAGCCCAGGTGGGGGGACTGAAGCTTTCTTT.

The chain links TRBV9 to TRBJ2-6; D remains ambiguous. V gave up 3 bases and J gave up 0 bases, with 7 bases separating them. The CDR3 sequence is 15 residues long. Germline CDR1 is SGDLS and CDR2 is YYNGEE. The CDR3 sequence is CASSERYSGANVLTF. In DNA, the CDR3 is TGTGCCAGCAGCGAACGGTACTCTGGGGCCAACGTCCTGACTTTC.

The CDR3 here is CASSWGDGNYEQYF. The CDR3, as DNA: TGTGCCAGCAGCTGGGGGGACGGAAACTACGAGCAGTACTTC. V and J are TRBV5-6 and TRBJ2-7; possible D gene TRBD2, 6 bases. The germline V gene encodes CDR1 SGHDT and CDR2 YYEEEE. The CDR3 loop spans 14 amino acids. The V end was cut by 3 bases, the J end by 3 bases, with 13 bases between.

By its share, this clone is medium-sized. This chain joins TRBV13 and TRBJ1-1; D gene unclear. The length of the CDR3 is 13 residues. Germline assignment: CDR1 PRHDT and CDR2 FYEKMQ (reference sequence). V lost 8 bases and J lost 6, with 16 bases in between. CDR3 sequence reads: CASRLRVTPEAFF. The CDR3 bases are TGTGCCAGCCGTTTACGGGTTACACCTGAAGCTTTCTTT.

The gene calls are TRBV9 and TRBJ2-5, with D unresolved. Germline V gives CDR1 SGDLS, CDR2 YYNGEE. Trimming took 0 bases from V and 5 from J, leaving 11 bases between them. The CDR3 runs to 14 residues. This chain's CDR3 is CASSVETRMETQYF. The CDR3 DNA follows: TGTGCCAGCAGCGTAGAAACAAGGATGGAGACCCAGTACTTC.

CDR3 residues: CASSPRTGRGNTIYF. The CDR3 DNA follows: TGCGCCAGCAGCCCCCGGACAGGGCGTGGAAACACCATATATTTT. This chain uses TRBV10-1 with TRBJ1-3, with 8 nucleotides matching TRBD1. Germline lookup yields CDR1 WNHNN and CDR2 SYGVQD (reference sequence). Unmatched junction bases numbered 7, after V lost 6 bases and J lost 3 bases. CDR3 length: 15 residues.

The chain joins TRBV11-2 to TRBJ2-1, with D unresolved. The CDR3 spans 15 residues. Between the trimmed V and J ends, which lost 1 base and 0 bases, there was a span of 7 bases. CDR1 and CDR2 from the germline V gene are SGHAT and FQNNGV. The CDR3 bases are TGTGCCAGCAGCTTAGGTGCGAGCTCCTACAATGAGCAGTTCTTC. This encodes CASSLGASSYNEQFF.